This T cell receptor (beta chain) is from a study of shared clonotypes between healthy human individuals. On the study more broadly: Researchers drew samples from a couple of women and a few men aged 18 to 49.

Positively selected for CCR7, the CD45RO-negative cells used as naive CD8 cells excluded terminally differentiated effector memory CD45RA+ cells. The donors were adults (healthy and HIV-negative) with no recent acute infections or vaccinations. Deep-level running was used for the assay. TCRdb's table, derived via immunoSEQ multiplex PCR, lists solely in-frame clones and lacks some. The repertoire consists of around 600,000 clones, with more than 95% occurring once and the leading ten covering 0.3%. Germline V gene data show CDR1 as LGHNA and CDR2 as YNFKEQ. The length of the CDR3 is 15 residues. Trimming left V 0 bases short and J 3 bases short, with 10 bases between.

The sequence was collected from a man aged 30 to 39 in good health. J is TRBJ2-3 and V is TRBV4-2, with D tentatively TRBD2 (5 bases). Sample: naive CD8+ T cells sorted from blood. In DNA form, the CDR3 reads TGTGCCAGCAGCCAAGAGGACCGGGGAACAGATACGCAGTATTTT. This codes for CASSQEDRGTDTQYF.